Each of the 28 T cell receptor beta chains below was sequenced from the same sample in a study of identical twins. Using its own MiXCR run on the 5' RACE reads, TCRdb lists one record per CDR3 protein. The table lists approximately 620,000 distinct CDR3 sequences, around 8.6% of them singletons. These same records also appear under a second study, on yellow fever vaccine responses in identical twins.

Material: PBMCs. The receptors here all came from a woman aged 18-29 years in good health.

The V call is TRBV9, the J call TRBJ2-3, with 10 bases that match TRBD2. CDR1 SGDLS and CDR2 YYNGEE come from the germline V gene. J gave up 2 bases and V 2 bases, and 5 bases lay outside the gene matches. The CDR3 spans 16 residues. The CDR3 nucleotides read TGTGCCAGCAGCGTGAGCGGGAGGGCTAACACAGATACGCAGTATTTT. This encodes CASSVSGRANTDTQYF. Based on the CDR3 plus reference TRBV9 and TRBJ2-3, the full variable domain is DSGVTQTPKHLITATGQRVTLRCSPRSGDLSVYWYQQSLDQGLQFLIQYYNGEERAKGNILERFSAQQFPDLHSELNLSSLELGDSALYFCASSVSGRANTDTQYFGPGTRLTVL.

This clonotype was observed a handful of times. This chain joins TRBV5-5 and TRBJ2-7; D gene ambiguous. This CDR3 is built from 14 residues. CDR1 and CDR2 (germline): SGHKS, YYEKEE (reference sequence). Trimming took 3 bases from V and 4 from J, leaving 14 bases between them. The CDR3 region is CASSSADGRYEQYF. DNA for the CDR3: TGTGCCAGCAGCTCCGCGGACGGCCGGTACGAGCAGTACTTC.

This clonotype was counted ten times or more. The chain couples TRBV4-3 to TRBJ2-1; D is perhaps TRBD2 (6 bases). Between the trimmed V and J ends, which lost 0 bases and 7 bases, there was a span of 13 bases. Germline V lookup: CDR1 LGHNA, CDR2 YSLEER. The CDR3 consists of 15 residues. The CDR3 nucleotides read TGCGCCAGCAGCCAAGACGGGGGATTAGGGAATGAGCAGTTCTTC. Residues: CASSQDGGLGNEQFF.

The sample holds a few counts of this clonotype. CDR3 protein: CATSDLEGRRDGADTQYF. CDR3 DNA: TGTGCCACCAGTGATTTGGAGGGCCGGAGGGACGGCGCAGATACGCAGTATTTT. The V and J genes are TRBV24-1 and TRBJ2-3; D might be TRBD2 (6 bases). Germline lookup yields CDR1 KGHDR and CDR2 SFDVKD. V was pared by 0 bases and J by 4 bases, with 19 bases between. The CDR3 is made up of 18 amino acids.

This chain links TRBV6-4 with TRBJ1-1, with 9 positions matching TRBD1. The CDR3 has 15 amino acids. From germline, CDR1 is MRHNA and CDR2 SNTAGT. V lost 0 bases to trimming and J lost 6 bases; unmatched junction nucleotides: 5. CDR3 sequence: CASSDSRDRAAEAFF. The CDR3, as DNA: TGTGCCAGCAGTGACTCCCGGGACAGGGCGGCTGAAGCTTTCTTT.

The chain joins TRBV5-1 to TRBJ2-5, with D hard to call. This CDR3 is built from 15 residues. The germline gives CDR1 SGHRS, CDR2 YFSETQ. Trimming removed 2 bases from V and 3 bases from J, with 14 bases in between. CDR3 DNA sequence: TGCGCCAGCAGCTTAGCAGCAGCCACCAAAGAGACCCAGTACTTC. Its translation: CASSLAAATKETQYF.

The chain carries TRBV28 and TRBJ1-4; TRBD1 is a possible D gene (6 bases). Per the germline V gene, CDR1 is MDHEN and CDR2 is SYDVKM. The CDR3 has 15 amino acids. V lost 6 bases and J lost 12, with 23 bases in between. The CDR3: CASSDFVDGGRELFF. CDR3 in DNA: TGTGCCAGCAGCGATTTCGTCGACGGGGGCAGAGAACTGTTTTTT.

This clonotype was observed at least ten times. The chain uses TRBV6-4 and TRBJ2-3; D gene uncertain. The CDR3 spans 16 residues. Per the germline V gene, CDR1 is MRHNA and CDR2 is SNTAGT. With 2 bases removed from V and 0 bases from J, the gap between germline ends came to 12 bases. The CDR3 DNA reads TGTGCCAGCAGTGACGGTGCAGGCTCAAGCACAGATACGCAGTATTTT. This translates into CASSDGAGSSTDTQYF.

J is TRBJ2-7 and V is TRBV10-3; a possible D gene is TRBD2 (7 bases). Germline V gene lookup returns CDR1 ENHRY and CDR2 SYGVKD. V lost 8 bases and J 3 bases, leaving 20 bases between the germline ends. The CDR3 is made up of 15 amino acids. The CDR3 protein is CAIGGEGGGIYEQYF. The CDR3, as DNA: TGTGCCATCGGGGGCGAGGGCGGGGGAATCTACGAGCAGTACTTC.

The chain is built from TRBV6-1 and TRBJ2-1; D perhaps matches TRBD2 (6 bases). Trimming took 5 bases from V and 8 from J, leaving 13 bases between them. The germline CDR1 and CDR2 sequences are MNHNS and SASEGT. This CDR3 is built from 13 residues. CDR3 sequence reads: CASSRPWGDEQFF. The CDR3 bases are TGTGCCAGCAGTCGGCCGTGGGGGGATGAGCAGTTCTTC.

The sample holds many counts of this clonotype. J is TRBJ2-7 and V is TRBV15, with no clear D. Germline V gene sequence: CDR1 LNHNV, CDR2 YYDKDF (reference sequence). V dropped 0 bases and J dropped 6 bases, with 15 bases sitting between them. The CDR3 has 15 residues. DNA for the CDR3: TGTGCCACCAGCAGAGATCCCCCACCCGCTCTCGAGCAGTACTTC. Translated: CATSRDPPPALEQYF.

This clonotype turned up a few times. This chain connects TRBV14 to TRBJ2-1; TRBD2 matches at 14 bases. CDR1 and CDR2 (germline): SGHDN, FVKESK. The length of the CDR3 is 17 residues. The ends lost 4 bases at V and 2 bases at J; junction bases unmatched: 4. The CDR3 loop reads CASSLRLAGGTYNEQFF. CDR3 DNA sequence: TGTGCCAGCAGCCTTAGACTAGCGGGGGGGACCTACAATGAGCAGTTCTTC.

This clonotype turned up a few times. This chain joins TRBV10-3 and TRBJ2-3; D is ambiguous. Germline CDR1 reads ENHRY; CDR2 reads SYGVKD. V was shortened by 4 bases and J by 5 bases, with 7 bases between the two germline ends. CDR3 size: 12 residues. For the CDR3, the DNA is TGTGCCATCAGTGGGGTCAAAGATACGCAGTATTTT. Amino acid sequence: CAISGVKDTQYF.

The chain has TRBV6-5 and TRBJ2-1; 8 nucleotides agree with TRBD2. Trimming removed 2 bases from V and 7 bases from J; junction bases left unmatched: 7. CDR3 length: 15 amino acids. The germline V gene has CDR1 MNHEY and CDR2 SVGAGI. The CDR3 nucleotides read TGTGCCAGCAGTTACGAACGGGAGGGCCAGAATGAGCAGTTCTTC. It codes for CASSYEREGQNEQFF.

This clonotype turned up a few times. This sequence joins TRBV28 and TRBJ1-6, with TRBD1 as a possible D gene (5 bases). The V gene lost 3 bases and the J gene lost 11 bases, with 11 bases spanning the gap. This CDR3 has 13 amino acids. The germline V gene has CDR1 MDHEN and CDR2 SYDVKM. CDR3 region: CASSLGVVPPLHF. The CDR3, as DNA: TGTGCCAGCAGTTTGGGGGTAGTTCCACCCCTCCACTTT.

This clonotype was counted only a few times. In nucleotides, the CDR3 is TGTGCCAGCAGCGTAGCTACAGGGTCCTACGAGCAGTACTTC. It codes for CASSVATGSYEQYF. The chain couples TRBV9 to TRBJ2-7; D is perhaps TRBD1 (6 bases). CDR3 length: 14 amino acids. V was shortened by 0 bases and J by 1 base, with 8 bases between the two germline ends. The germline CDR1 and CDR2 sequences are SGDLS and YYNGEE. Supplemented by reference TRBV9 and TRBJ2-7, the full variable domain reads DSGVTQTPKHLITATGQRVTLRCSPRSGDLSVYWYQQSLDQGLQFLIQYYNGEERAKGNILERFSAQQFPDLHSELNLSSLELGDSALYFCASSVATGSYEQYFGPGTRLTVT.

The CDR3 loop reads CASSLTGGWETQYF. DNA for the CDR3: TGTGCCAGCAGTTTGACAGGGGGCTGGGAGACCCAGTACTTC. The chain uses TRBV12-3 or TRBV12-4 and TRBJ2-5, with 10 bases matching TRBD1. V gave up 3 bases and J gave up 5 bases; unmatched junction bases: 3. The CDR3 has 14 residues.

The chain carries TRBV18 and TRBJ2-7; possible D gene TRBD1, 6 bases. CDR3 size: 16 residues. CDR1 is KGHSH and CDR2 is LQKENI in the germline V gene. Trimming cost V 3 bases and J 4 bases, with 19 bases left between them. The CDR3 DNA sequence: TGTGCCAGCTCACCCACTTCGGCCAGGGGCGGGTACGAGCAGTACTTC. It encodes CASSPTSARGGYEQYF. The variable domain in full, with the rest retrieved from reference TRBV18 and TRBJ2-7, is NAGVMQNPRHLVRRRGQEARLRCSPMKGHSHVYWYRQLPEEGLKFMVYLQKENIIDESGMPKERFSAEFPKEGPSILRIQQVVRGDSAAYFCASSPTSARGGYEQYFGPGTRLTVT.

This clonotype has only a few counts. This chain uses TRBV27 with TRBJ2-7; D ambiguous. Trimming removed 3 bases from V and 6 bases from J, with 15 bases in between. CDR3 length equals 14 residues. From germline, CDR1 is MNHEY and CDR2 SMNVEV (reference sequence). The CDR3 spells CASSFRAPPVEQYF. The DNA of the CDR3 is TGTGCCAGCAGTTTTCGGGCGCCGCCCGTCGAGCAGTACTTC.

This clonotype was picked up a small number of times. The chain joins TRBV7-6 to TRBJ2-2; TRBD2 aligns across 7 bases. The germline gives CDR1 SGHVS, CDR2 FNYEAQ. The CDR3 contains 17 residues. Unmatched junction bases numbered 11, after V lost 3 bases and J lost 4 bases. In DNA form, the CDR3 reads TGTGCCAGCAGCTTCTCTTCGGTCAGCGGGGTCACCGGGGAGCTGTTTTTT. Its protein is CASSFSSVSGVTGELFF.

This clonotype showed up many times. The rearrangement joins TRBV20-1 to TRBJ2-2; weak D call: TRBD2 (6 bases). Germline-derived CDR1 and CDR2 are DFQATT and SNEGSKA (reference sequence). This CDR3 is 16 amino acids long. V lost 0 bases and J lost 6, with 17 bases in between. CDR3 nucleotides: TGCAGTGCTAGAGATTTTTCCGGGAGATTGGCCGGGGAGCTGTTTTTT. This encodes CSARDFSGRLAGELFF.

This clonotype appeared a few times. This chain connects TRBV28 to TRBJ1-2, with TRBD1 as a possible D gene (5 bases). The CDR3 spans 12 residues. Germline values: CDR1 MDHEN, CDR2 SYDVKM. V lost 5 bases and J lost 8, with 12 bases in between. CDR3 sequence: CASSPRAQGYTF. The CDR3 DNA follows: TGTGCCAGCAGTCCCAGGGCACAGGGCTACACCTTC.

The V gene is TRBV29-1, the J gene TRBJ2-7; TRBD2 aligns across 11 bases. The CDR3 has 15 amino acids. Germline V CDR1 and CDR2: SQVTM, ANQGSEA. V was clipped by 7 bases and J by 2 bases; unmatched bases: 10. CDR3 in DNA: TGCAGCGCCCGCGTACTAGCGGGGGAAACCTACGAGCAGTACTTC. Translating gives CSARVLAGETYEQYF.

CDR3 bases: TGTGCCAGCAGCTCCGGGACAGGGAAGTTTATCAATGAGCAGTTCTTC. This gives the protein CASSSGTGKFINEQFF. The chain carries TRBV7-6 and TRBJ2-1; 9 bases fit TRBD1. Germline values: CDR1 SGHVS, CDR2 FNYEAQ. V shed 4 bases, J shed 6 bases, and the junction held 10 bases outside the gene matches. The CDR3 is 16 residues long. Full variable domain (outside the CDR3, taken from reference TRBV7-6 and TRBJ2-1): GAGVSQSPRYKVTKRGQDVALRCDPISGHVSLYWYRQALGQGPEFLTYFNYEAQQDKSGLPNDRFSAERPEGSISTLTIQRTEQRDSAMYRCASSSGTGKFINEQFFGPGTRLTVL.

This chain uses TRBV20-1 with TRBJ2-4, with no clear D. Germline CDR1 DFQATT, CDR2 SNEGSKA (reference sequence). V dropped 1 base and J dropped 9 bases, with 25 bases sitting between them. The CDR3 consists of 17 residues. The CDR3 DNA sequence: TGCAGTGCTAGAGTGGCAAGGGCGTCTAGTGCTTTCGGCATTCAGTACTTC. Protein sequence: CSARVARASSAFGIQYF.

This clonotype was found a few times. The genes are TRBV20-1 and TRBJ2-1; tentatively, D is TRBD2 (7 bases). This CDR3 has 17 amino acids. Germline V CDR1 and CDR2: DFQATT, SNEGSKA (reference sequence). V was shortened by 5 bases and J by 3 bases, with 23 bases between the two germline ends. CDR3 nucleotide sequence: TGCAGTGCTCAGACAAGGCTAGGGAGGGGGGGCTACAATGAGCAGTTCTTC. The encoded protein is CSAQTRLGRGGYNEQFF.

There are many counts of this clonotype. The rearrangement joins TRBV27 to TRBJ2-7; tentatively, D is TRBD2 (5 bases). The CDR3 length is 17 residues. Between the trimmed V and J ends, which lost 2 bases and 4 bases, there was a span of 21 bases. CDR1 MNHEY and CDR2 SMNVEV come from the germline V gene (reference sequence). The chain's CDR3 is CASSLSLAGMSSYEQYF. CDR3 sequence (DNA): TGTGCCAGCAGTTTAAGCCTAGCTGGAATGTCTTCTTACGAGCAGTACTTC.

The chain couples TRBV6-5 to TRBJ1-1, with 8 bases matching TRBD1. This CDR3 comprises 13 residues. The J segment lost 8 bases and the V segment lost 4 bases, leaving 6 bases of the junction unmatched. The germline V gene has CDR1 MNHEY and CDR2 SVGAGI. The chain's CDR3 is CASSWTGRGEAFF. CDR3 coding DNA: TGTGCCAGCAGTTGGACAGGGCGGGGCGAAGCTTTCTTT.